Listed below are T cell receptor beta chains from one sample, sequenced in a study of blood T cell repertoires in COVID-19. TCRdb's copy holds only in-frame clones and misses some; the assay was immunoSEQ multiplex PCR. The table includes some 240,000 clones, approximately 82% detected once. Sequencing input: peripheral blood. The receptors derive from a woman in her forties who had recovered from COVID-19. Both conserved end residues are part of each CDR3. A D gene is named only where the DNA matches it firmly. Clone size appears in some rows only: once, few, many, or a class for an expanded clone.

cdr3_length | clone_size | j_call | v_call | d_call | cdr3_aa | cdr3_nt
15 | few | TRBJ1-5 | TRBV7-2 | - | CASSSNRDENQPQHF | TGTGCCAGCAGCTCAAACAGGGATGAAAATCAGCCCCAGCATTTT
17 | few | TRBJ1-2 | TRBV23-1 | - | CASSQLRGSEANYGYTF | TGCGCCAGCAGTCAATTGAGGGGGAGCGAAGCTAACTATGGCTACACCTTC
14 | - | TRBJ1-2 | TRBV10-3 | - | CAISETREAYGYTF | TGTGCCATCAGTGAGACCAGGGAAGCCTATGGCTACACCTTC
18 | - | TRBJ2-1 | TRBV7-9 | - | CASSATRGLMSSYNEQFF | TGTGCCAGCAGCGCTACCAGAGGACTCATGAGCTCCTACAATGAGCAGTTCTTC
16 | - | TRBJ1-5 | TRBV19 | - | CASSTQLGGRGQPQHF | TGTGCCAGTAGTACACAACTCGGGGGGCGCGGCCAGCCCCAGCATTTT
15 | - | TRBJ2-7 | TRBV29-1 | TRBD2 | CSVLGLAGGSSEQYF | TGCAGCGTTTTAGGACTAGCGGGGGGCTCAAGCGAGCAGTACTTC
14 | - | TRBJ1-1 | TRBV5-4 | - | CASSSPPGNTEAFF | TGTGCCAGCAGCTCGCCACCAGGGAACACTGAAGCTTTCTTT
17 | - | TRBJ1-1 | TRBV19 | TRBD1 | CASSMSRQGGMNTEAFF | TGTGCCAGTAGTATGTCCCGACAGGGGGGCATGAACACTGAAGCTTTCTTT
13 | - | TRBJ2-3 | TRBV11-2 | TRBD2 | CAIGGFGTDTQYF | TGTGCCATCGGGGGGTTCGGCACAGATACGCAGTATTTT
13 | - | TRBJ2-7 | TRBV2 | TRBD2 | CASRGTSRYEQYF | TGTGCCAGCAGAGGGACTAGTCGATACGAGCAGTACTTC
17 | - | TRBJ1-4 | TRBV5-1 | TRBD1 | CASSLGTGPATNEKLFF | TGCGCCAGCAGCTTGGGGACAGGGCCCGCAACTAATGAAAAACTGTTTTTT
16 | - | TRBJ2-5 | TRBV6-6 | TRBD1 | CASSYYDTGEKETQYF | TGTGCCAGCAGTTACTACGATACAGGGGAGAAAGAGACCCAGTACTTC
14 | - | TRBJ1-6 | TRBV11-2 | TRBD1 | CASSLEDRGSPLHF | TGTGCCAGCAGCTTAGAGGACAGGGGTTCACCCCTCCACTTT
17 | - | TRBJ2-4 | TRBV7-9 | - | CASSQIGGALAKNIQYF | TGTGCCAGCAGCCAGATAGGGGGAGCCTTAGCCAAAAACATTCAGTACTTC
17 | - | TRBJ2-3 | TRBV7-8 | TRBD2 | CASSSGLAGAPTDTQYF | TGTGCCAGCAGCTCGGGACTAGCGGGGGCGCCCACAGATACGCAGTATTTT
14 | - | TRBJ2-3 | TRBV5-1 | TRBD2 | CASRPGLASDTQYF | TGCGCCAGCAGGCCTGGACTAGCGTCGGATACGCAGTATTTT
17 | - | TRBJ2-7 | TRBV12-5 | TRBD1 | CASGQSLGQGAFHEQYF | TGTGCTAGTGGTCAAAGCCTCGGACAGGGGGCGTTCCACGAGCAGTACTTC